The 23 T cell receptor beta chains listed next were all sequenced from one sample in a study of cytomegalovirus exposure and HLA in healthy donors. Sequencing used immunoSEQ multiplex PCR; TCRdb keeps in-frame clones, though not all of them. Of 130,000 or so clones in the sample, under 90% were seen once. Sequencing input: PBMCs. These receptors came from a man younger than 40 in good health and CMV-seronegative.

CDR3 in amino acids: CASSLRGDSSYEQYF. The DNA of the CDR3 is TGCGCCAGCAGCTTGCGCGGGGACAGCTCCTACGAGCAGTACTTC. This chain connects TRBV5-1 to TRBJ2-7; maybe TRBD1 (7 bases). Germline-derived CDR1 and CDR2 are SGHRS and YFSETQ. The CDR3 loop spans 15 amino acids. Trimming cost V 1 base and J 0 bases, with 11 bases left between them.

The rearrangement uses TRBV6-5 and TRBJ1-2; no clear D. V dropped 3 bases and J dropped 5 bases, with 10 bases sitting between them. The CDR3 totals 13 residues. Germline CDR1 is MNHEY and CDR2 is SVGAGI. The CDR3, as DNA: TGTGCCAGCAGTTATGAGGGCCGGTATGGCTACACCTTC. Translation gives CASSYEGRYGYTF.

The chain has TRBV11-2 and TRBJ1-3; 8 bases align to TRBD1. Germline trimming cut 5 bases from V and 0 bases from J; bases unmatched to any gene: 6. This CDR3 has 16 residues. The germline V gene has CDR1 SGHAT and CDR2 FQNNGV. CDR3 sequence: CASSSGQGVSGNTIYF. The DNA for the CDR3 is TGTGCCAGCAGCAGCGGACAGGGTGTCTCTGGAAACACCATATATTTT.

The chain joins TRBV7-9 to TRBJ1-2; D may be TRBD1 (6 bases). CDR3 size: 15 residues. Trimming took 0 bases from V and 7 from J, leaving 15 bases between them. CDR1 and CDR2 from the germline V gene are SEHNR and FQNEAQ (reference sequence). The CDR3 sequence is CASSLAGRGAPGYTF. The DNA for the CDR3 is TGTGCCAGCAGCTTAGCCGGGCGGGGGGCGCCTGGCTACACCTTC.

This clone occurred many times. This chain uses TRBV6-1 with TRBJ1-6; D ambiguous. The CDR3 extends over 13 amino acids. With 4 bases removed from V and 6 bases from J, the gap between germline ends came to 7 bases. The germline V gene has CDR1 MNHNS and CDR2 SASEGT. CDR3 sequence reads: CASSGGGNSPLHF. DNA for the CDR3: TGTGCCAGCAGTGGGGGAGGTAATTCACCCCTCCACTTT.

This clone was counted between two and nine times. The J gene is TRBJ2-7, the V gene TRBV21-1; the DNA was not used to check the table's D call, TRBD2. TRBV21-1 is described as a pseudogene. CDR3 length: 16 amino acids. DNA of the CDR3: TGTGCCAGCACTCAGACTAGCGGGGGGGCCTCGGGCGAGCAGTACTTC. Translation gives CASTQTSGGASGEQYF.

The chain joins TRBV4-1 to TRBJ2-1, with 8 bases lining up with TRBD2. Germline loops: CDR1 MGHRA, CDR2 YSYEKL. This CDR3 is built from 15 residues. V dropped 0 bases and J dropped 9; count of bases not matched to a gene: 7. The CDR3 reads CASSQEPGLVTEQFF. DNA of the CDR3: TGCGCCAGCAGCCAAGAACCGGGACTAGTTACTGAGCAGTTCTTC.

The gene calls are TRBV6-6 and TRBJ1-4; a possible D gene is TRBD1 (6 bases). This CDR3 comprises 15 residues. CDR1 and CDR2 (germline): MNHNY, SVGAGI (reference sequence). The V and J ends lost 6 bases and 6 bases respectively, with 17 bases between them. The CDR3 region has the DNA TGTGCCAGCAGCCAGGACAGAAGGGTATATGAAAAACTGTTTTTT. It specifies CASSQDRRVYEKLFF.

The rearrangement uses TRBV12-5 and TRBJ2-5; 7 bases align to TRBD1. Germline values: CDR1 LGHNT, CDR2 FRNRAP. The V and J ends lost 6 bases and 6 bases, in that order; junction bases with no gene match: 7. This CDR3 contains 13 residues. The CDR3 coding sequence is TGTGCTAGTGGCCTAGACAGGGAACAGACCCAGTACTTC. Its protein is CASGLDREQTQYF.

The rearrangement uses TRBV11-1 and TRBJ2-7, with a weak D call TRBD2 (5 bases). Trimming took off 5 bases at V and 4 bases at J, with 18 bases between the two ends. Germline V gives CDR1 SGHAT, CDR2 FQDESV (reference sequence). The length of the CDR3 is 15 residues. CDR3 sequence: CASSAGEGVGYEQYF. Written as DNA, the CDR3 is TGTGCCAGCAGCGCCGGGGAAGGCGTTGGATACGAGCAGTACTTC.

V usage is TRBV28 and J usage is TRBJ1-6; 9 positions match TRBD1. Germline V lookup: CDR1 MDHEN, CDR2 SYDVKM. With 6 bases clipped from V and 7 bases from J, the junction kept 4 bases outside the gene matches. The CDR3 sequence is 14 residues long. The CDR3 DNA is TGTGCCAGCAGGTACGACAGGGGGAATTCACCCCTCCACTTT. As protein: CASRYDRGNSPLHF.

The J gene is TRBJ1-2, the V gene TRBV7-9, with 8 bases aligning to TRBD1. Germline assignment: CDR1 SEHNR and CDR2 FQNEAQ (reference sequence). This CDR3 spans 15 amino acids. V shed 5 bases, J shed 4 bases, and the junction held 9 bases outside the gene matches. The CDR3 nucleotides read TGTGCCAGCAGCGGAAGACAGGGGCCCTCCTATGGCTACACCTTC. Protein: CASSGRQGPSYGYTF. Complete variable domain (other parts from reference TRBV7-9 and TRBJ1-2): DTGVSQNPRHKITKRGQNVTFRCDPISEHNRLYWYRQTLGQGPEFLTYFQNEAQLEKSRLLSDRFSAERPKGSFSTLEIQRTEQGDSAMYLCASSGRQGPSYGYTFGSGTRLTVV.

The rearrangement links TRBV28 to TRBJ2-2, with D possibly matching TRBD1 (6 bases). The germline gives CDR1 MDHEN, CDR2 SYDVKM. The CDR3 spans 16 residues. V was clipped by 7 bases and J by 4 bases, with 19 bases between them. CDR3 sequence: CASIGRGWGGTGELFF. CDR3 DNA: TGTGCCAGCATAGGCAGGGGCTGGGGTGGCACCGGGGAGCTGTTTTTT.

V usage is TRBV6-5 and J usage is TRBJ1-5; perhaps TRBD1 as D (6 bases). This CDR3 is 15 amino acids long. Deletions cut 5 bases from V and 0 bases from J, with 11 bases between. CDR1 is MNHEY and CDR2 is SVGAGI in the germline V gene. The CDR3 DNA follows: TGTGCCAGCAGTCCTACAGGGCTTAGCAATCAGCCCCAGCATTTT. It encodes CASSPTGLSNQPQHF.

The rearrangement links TRBV19 to TRBJ2-7; TRBD2 might be the D (6 bases). The CDR3 loop spans 13 amino acids. V shed 7 bases and J shed 1 base, with 11 bases lying between them. In germline, CDR1 is LNHDA, CDR2 SQIVND (reference sequence). CDR3 nucleotides: TGTGCCAGTACGGCAGGAGGGTCCTACGAGCAGTACTTC. This codes for CASTAGGSYEQYF.

The V gene is TRBV7-2, the J gene TRBJ2-3; possible D gene TRBD1, 6 bases. The CDR3 covers 14 residues. Germline CDR1 reads SGHTA; CDR2 reads FQGNSA. Trimming left V 8 bases short and J 3 bases short, with 15 bases between. Here the CDR3 DNA reads TGTGCCAGCCAATGGGGGCCACTAACAGATACGCAGTATTTT. Translation gives CASQWGPLTDTQYF.

J is TRBJ1-2 and V is TRBV28; TRBD1 aligns across 10 bases. The CDR3 runs to 17 residues. Unmatched junction bases numbered 19, after V lost 7 bases and J lost 8 bases. The germline V gene encodes CDR1 MDHEN and CDR2 SYDVKM. In nucleotides, the CDR3 is TGTGCCAGCACTCTATACCCCCTGACAGGGGGCCAGGACGGCTACACCTTC. It encodes CASTLYPLTGGQDGYTF.

This rearrangement joins TRBV5-5 to TRBJ1-1, with D tentatively TRBD1 (6 bases). CDR3 length: 15 amino acids. V was shortened by 2 bases and J by 4 bases, with 15 bases between the two germline ends. Germline V gives CDR1 SGHKS, CDR2 YYEKEE (reference sequence). CDR3 residues: CASSFAAGAFTEAFF. The CDR3 coding sequence is TGTGCCAGCAGCTTCGCAGCGGGGGCCTTCACTGAAGCTTTCTTT.

V is TRBV2 and J is TRBJ1-6; 11 nucleotides line up with TRBD1. V lost 7 bases and J lost 1; bases outside the gene matches: 6. CDR3 length: 17 residues. Per germline, CDR1 SNHLY and CDR2 FYNNEI. The CDR3 is CASNYGQGASYNSPLHF. The DNA for the CDR3 is TGTGCCAGCAACTACGGACAGGGGGCTTCCTATAATTCACCCCTCCACTTT.

This chain uses TRBV11-3 with TRBJ2-1; 8 positions agree with TRBD2. V trimming: 0 bases; J trimming: 7 bases; junction bases outside the gene matches: 2. The germline V gene has CDR1 SGHNT and CDR2 YENEEA. The CDR3 totals 14 residues. This CDR3 reads CASSLEGGGNEQFF. The CDR3 region has the DNA TGTGCCAGCAGCTTAGAGGGCGGGGGGAATGAGCAGTTCTTC.

The rearrangement links TRBV7-2 to TRBJ1-2; perhaps TRBD1 as D (6 bases). Germline values: CDR1 SGHTA, CDR2 FQGNSA. V shed 1 base and J shed 8 bases, with 8 bases lying between them. This CDR3 has 12 amino acids. The CDR3 spells CASSLVQGGYTF. The CDR3, as DNA: TGTGCCAGCAGCTTAGTTCAGGGGGGCTACACCTTC.

V is TRBV4-1 and J is TRBJ2-3; 7 nucleotides line up with TRBD2. Per the germline V gene, CDR1 is MGHRA and CDR2 is YSYEKL. J gave up 6 bases and V 3 bases, and 15 bases lay outside the gene matches. The CDR3 runs to 17 residues. CDR3 DNA sequence: TGCGCCAGCAGCCATGCCTCGGAGGGCGCCGGGGGGGATACGCAGTATTTT. Amino acid sequence: CASSHASEGAGGDTQYF.

The chain has TRBV7-9 and TRBJ2-1; D possibly corresponds to TRBD2 (6 bases). The ends were cut back, 7 bases at V and 7 bases at J, with 14 bases in the middle. Per the germline V gene, CDR1 is SEHNR and CDR2 is FQNEAQ (reference sequence). This CDR3 has 13 amino acids. The CDR3 nucleotides are TGTGCCAGCAATACTAGGACTATTAATGAGCAGTTCTTC. Amino acid sequence: CASNTRTINEQFF.